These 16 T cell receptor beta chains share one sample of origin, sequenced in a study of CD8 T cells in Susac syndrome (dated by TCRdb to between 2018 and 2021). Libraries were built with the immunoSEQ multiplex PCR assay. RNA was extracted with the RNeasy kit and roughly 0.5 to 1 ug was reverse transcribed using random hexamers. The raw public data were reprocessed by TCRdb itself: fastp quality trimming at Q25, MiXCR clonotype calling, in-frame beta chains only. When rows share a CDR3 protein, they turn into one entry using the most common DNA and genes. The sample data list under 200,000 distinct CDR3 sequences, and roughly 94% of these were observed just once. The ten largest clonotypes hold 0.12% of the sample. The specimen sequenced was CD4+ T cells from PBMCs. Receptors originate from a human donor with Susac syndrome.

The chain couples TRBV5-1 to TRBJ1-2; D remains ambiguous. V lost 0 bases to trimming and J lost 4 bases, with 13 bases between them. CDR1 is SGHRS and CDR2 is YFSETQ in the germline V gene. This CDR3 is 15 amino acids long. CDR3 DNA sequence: TGCGCCAGCAGCTTGGAGGCACGCCCGACCTATGGCTACACCTTC. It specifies CASSLEARPTYGYTF. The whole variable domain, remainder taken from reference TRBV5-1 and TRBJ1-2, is KAGVTQTPRYLIKTRGQQVTLSCSPISGHRSVSWYQQTPGQGLQFLFEYFSETQRNKGNFPGRFSGRQFSNSRSEMNVSTLELGDSALYLCASSLEARPTYGYTFGSGTRLTVV.

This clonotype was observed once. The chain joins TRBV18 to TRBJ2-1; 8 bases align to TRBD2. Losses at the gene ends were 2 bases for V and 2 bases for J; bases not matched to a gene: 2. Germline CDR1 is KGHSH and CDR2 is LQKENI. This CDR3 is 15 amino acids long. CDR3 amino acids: CASSPKLAAYNEQFF. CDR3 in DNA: TGTGCCAGCTCACCAAAACTAGCGGCCTACAATGAGCAGTTCTTC.

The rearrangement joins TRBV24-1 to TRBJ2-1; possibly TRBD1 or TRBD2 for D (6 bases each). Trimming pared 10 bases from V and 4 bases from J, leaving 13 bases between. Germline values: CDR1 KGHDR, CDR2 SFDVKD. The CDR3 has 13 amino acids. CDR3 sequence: CATSRGGYNEQFF. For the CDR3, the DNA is TGTGCCACGTCCCGAGGGGGGTACAATGAGCAGTTCTTC.

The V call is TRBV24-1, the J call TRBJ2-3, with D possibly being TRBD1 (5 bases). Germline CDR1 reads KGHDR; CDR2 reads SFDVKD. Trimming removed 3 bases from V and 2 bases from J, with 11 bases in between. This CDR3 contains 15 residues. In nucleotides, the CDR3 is TGTGCCACCAGTGATACAACGACAGCCACAGATACGCAGTATTTT. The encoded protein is CATSDTTTATDTQYF.

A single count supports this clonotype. CDR3 sequence reads: CSAGHGTGAFQPQHF. In DNA, the CDR3 is TGCAGTGCAGGACATGGGACAGGGGCTTTCCAGCCCCAGCATTTT. V is TRBV20-1 and J is TRBJ1-5, with 10 bases aligning to TRBD1. Germline values: CDR1 DFQATT, CDR2 SNEGSKA (reference sequence). The CDR3 is 15 amino acids. V trimming: 6 bases; J trimming: 7 bases; junction bases outside the gene matches: 12.

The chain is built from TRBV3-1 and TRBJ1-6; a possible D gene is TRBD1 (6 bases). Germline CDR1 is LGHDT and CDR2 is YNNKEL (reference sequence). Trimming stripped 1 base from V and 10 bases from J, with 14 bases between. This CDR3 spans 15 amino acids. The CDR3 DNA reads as TGTGCCAGCAGCCAAGTTCGGGGGGCGAGCTCACCCCTCCACTTT. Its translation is CASSQVRGASSPLHF.

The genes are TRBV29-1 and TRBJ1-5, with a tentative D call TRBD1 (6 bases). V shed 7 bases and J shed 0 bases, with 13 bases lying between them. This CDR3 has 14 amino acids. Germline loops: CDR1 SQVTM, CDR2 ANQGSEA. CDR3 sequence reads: CSASRGNSNQPQHF. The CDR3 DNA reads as TGCAGCGCCTCAAGGGGGAATAGCAATCAGCCCCAGCATTTT.

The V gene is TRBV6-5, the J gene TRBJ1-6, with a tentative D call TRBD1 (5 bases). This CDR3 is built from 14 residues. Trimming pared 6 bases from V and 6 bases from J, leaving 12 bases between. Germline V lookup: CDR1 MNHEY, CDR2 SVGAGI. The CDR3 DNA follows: TGTGCCAGCAGAAGGGACGGGGGTAATTCACCCCTCCACTTT. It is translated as CASRRDGGNSPLHF.

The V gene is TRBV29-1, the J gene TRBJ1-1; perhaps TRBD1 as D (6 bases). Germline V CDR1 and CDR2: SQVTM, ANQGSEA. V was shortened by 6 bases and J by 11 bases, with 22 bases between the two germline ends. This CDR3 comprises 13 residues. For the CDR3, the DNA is TGCAGCGTCAGCAGGGGTGAGGGTACAGAGGCTTTCTTT. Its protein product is CSVSRGEGTEAFF.

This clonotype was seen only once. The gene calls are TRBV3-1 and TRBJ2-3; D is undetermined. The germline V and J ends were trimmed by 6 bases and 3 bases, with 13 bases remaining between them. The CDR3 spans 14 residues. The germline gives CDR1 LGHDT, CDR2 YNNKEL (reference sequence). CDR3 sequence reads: CASSNLVETDTQYF. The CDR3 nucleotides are TGTGCCAGCAGTAACCTAGTTGAAACAGATACGCAGTATTTT.

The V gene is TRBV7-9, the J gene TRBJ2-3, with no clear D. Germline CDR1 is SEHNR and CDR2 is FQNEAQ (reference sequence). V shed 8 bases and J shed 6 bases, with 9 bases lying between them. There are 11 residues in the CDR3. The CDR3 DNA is TGTGCCAGCGAAGGCAGGGATACGCAGTATTTT. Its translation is CASEGRDTQYF.

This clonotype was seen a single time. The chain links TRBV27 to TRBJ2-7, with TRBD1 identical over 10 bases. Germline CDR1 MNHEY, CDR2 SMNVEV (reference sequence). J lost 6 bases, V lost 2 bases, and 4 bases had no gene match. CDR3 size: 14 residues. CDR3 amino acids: CASSLGQGEGEQYF. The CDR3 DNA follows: TGTGCCAGCAGTTTAGGACAGGGGGAAGGCGAGCAGTACTTC.

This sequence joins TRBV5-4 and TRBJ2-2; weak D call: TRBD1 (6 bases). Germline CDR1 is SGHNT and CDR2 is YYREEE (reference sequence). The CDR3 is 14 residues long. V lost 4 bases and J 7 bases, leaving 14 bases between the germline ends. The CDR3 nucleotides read TGTGCCAGCAGCCCCGGGACAATCGTCGGGGAGCTGTTTTTT. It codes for CASSPGTIVGELFF.

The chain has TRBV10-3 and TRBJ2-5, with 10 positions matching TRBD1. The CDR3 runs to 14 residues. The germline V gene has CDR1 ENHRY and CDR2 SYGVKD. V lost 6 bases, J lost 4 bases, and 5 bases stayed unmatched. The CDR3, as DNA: TGTGCCATCAGCTTCCGGGACAGGGGAGAGACCCAGTACTTC. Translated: CAISFRDRGETQYF.

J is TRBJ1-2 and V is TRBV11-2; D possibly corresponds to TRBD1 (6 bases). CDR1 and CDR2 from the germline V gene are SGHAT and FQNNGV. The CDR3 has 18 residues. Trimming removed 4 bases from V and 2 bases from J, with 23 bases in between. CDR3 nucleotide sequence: TGTGCCAGCAGCTCCTTATTGGGGGCAGGGAAGGTGAACTATGGCTACACCTTC. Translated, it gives CASSSLLGAGKVNYGYTF.

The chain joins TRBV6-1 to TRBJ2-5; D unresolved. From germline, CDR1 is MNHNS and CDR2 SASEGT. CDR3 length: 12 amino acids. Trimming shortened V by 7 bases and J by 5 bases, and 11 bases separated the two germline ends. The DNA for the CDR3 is TGTGCCAGCACCCAAACTATCGAGACCCAGTACTTC. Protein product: CASTQTIETQYF.